The source of this T cell receptor beta chain is a study of blood T cell repertoires in COVID-19. Study details: COVID-19 samples from acute and convalescent phases originated in the United States, Italy and Spain.

This clone has more than one count but fewer than ten. Authors' data handling: Reference gene primer amplification gave estimated nucleated cell counts. Assay used: immunoSEQ multiplex PCR; TCRdb lists only in-frame clones, some missing. V, J and clone size are those of that table, while D and trimming were read from the DNA. This sample has some 180,000 clones; just under 85% occur once, and the top ten carry roughly 8.1%. The CDR3 consists of 14 residues. Looked up from germline, CDR1 is SGHDN and CDR2 is FVKESK. J was trimmed by 5 bases and V by 4 bases; bases with no gene match: 8. The chain links TRBV14 to TRBJ2-7; 7 bases line up with TRBD1. Sequencing was performed on peripheral blood. This TCR was recovered from a woman of 80 years or more with COVID-19, enrolled during active disease. CDR3 coding DNA: TGTGCCAGCAGCCGACAGGGCTTCAACGACGAGCAGTACTTC. Amino acid sequence: CASSRQGFNDEQYF.